This T cell receptor beta chain was observed in a study of blood T cells in healthy people across ages. Per-sample yields of isolated PBMCs were at least 6 million. Then a second PCR, running roughly 7 to 11 cycles, was carried out with a sample-barcoded 5' primer and a J-beta primer mix. Every cDNA molecule bore a tag from a template-switch adaptor containing 12 random nucleotides. TCRdb used MiXCR to reprocess the 5' RACE reads, holding one entry per CDR3 protein. The sample shows just under 900,000 distinct CDR3 sequences, roughly 26% of them seen only once. This clonotype came up a few times. Since a much larger clone is just one base distant, this may be a read error. Sequencing was done on a sample of blood. The TCR originated in a woman older than 75 in good health.

The CDR3 sequence: CASRGDGDEQFF. The DNA for the CDR3 is TGTGCCAGCAGAGGGGACGGCGATGAGCAGTTCTTC. The J gene is TRBJ2-1, the V gene TRBV6-5; either TRBD1 or TRBD2 may fit D (5 bases each). The V end was cut by 6 bases, the J end by 8 bases, with 11 bases between. In germline, CDR1 is MNHEY, CDR2 SVGAGI. CDR3 length: 12 residues.